The 9 T cell receptor beta chains listed next were all sequenced from one sample in a study of post-analysis software for immune sequencing data. Study conclusions and caveats: Patients had higher frequencies than controls of roughly five TRBV segments, including TRBV5-6, TRBV5-1 and TRBV20-1.

What these receptors recognize is not known. Libraries were made from TCR beta cDNA, and they carried unique molecular identifiers. One entry per CDR3 protein results from TCRdb running MiXCR on the PCR reads. The sample records 400,000 to 500,000 distinct CDR3 sequences, about 40% being singletons. Sequenced sample: blood. The source is a girl aged 2 to 9 with multiple sclerosis.

The gene calls are TRBV7-8 and TRBJ1-6; weak D call: TRBD1 (6 bases). Germline loops: CDR1 SGHVS, CDR2 FQNEAQ. With 5 bases removed from V and 9 bases from J, the gap between germline ends came to 23 bases. The CDR3 contains 17 residues. The CDR3 reads CASSRTVQEVVSSPLHF. The CDR3, as DNA: TGTGCCAGCAGCCGGACAGTCCAAGAGGTTGTTAGTTCACCCCTCCACTTT. Together with reference TRBV7-8 and TRBJ1-6, the CDR3 gives the full variable domain: GAGVSQSPRYKVAKRGQDVALRCDPISGHVSLFWYQQALGQGPEFLTYFQNEAQLDKSGLPSDRFFAERPEGSVSTLKIQRTQQEDSAVYLCASSRTVQEVVSSPLHFGNGTRLTVT.

The V and J genes are TRBV7-6 and TRBJ1-2; TRBD1 aligns across 9 bases. Germline CDR1 and CDR2: SGHVS and FNYEAQ. V lost 1 base and J lost 8; bases outside the gene matches: 11. This CDR3 comprises 16 residues. CDR3 in amino acids: CASSLGGTGMEAGYTF. The CDR3 coding sequence is TGTGCCAGCAGCTTAGGTGGGACAGGGATGGAAGCGGGCTACACCTTC.

This clonotype occurred a few times. The J gene is TRBJ2-7, the V gene TRBV5-1; 8 bases match TRBD1. Germline assignment: CDR1 SGHRS and CDR2 YFSETQ. V lost 3 bases to trimming and J lost 6 bases; unmatched junction nucleotides: 8. This CDR3 contains 14 residues. CDR3 in amino acids: CASSSGQVMGEQYF. The CDR3 DNA reads as TGCGCCAGCAGCTCGGGACAGGTAATGGGCGAGCAGTACTTC.

The chain carries TRBV5-1 and TRBJ2-3; possible D gene TRBD1, 6 bases. CDR3 length: 17 residues. With 4 bases removed from V and 1 base from J, the gap between germline ends came to 19 bases. Germline V CDR1 and CDR2: SGHRS, YFSETQ. CDR3 region: CASSQLPGQSGTDTQYF. The CDR3 DNA reads TGCGCCAGCAGCCAGCTCCCGGGACAATCGGGCACAGATACGCAGTATTTT. The full variable domain, its missing parts supplied by reference TRBV5-1 and TRBJ2-3, is KAGVTQTPRYLIKTRGQQVTLSCSPISGHRSVSWYQQTPGQGLQFLFEYFSETQRNKGNFPGRFSGRQFSNSRSEMNVSTLELGDSALYLCASSQLPGQSGTDTQYFGPGTRLTVL.

The chain combines TRBV10-3 with TRBJ2-1, with 7 bases aligning to TRBD2. The trim removed 4 bases at V and 0 bases at J, leaving 6 bases unmatched. This CDR3 comprises 16 residues. Germline V gives CDR1 ENHRY, CDR2 SYGVKD. The CDR3 DNA is TGTGCCATCAGTGTGGGGGAGGGGAGCTCCTACAATGAGCAGTTCTTC. Its translation: CAISVGEGSSYNEQFF.

The rearrangement uses TRBV5-1 and TRBJ2-1; 9 bases fit TRBD1. Germline V gene data show CDR1 as SGHRS and CDR2 as YFSETQ. This CDR3 is 17 amino acids long. J was trimmed by 5 bases and V by 4 bases; bases with no gene match: 13. The CDR3 nucleotides are TGCGCCAGCAGCAAAGGCCTTGGACAGGGGCCGAACAATGAGCAGTTCTTC. It encodes CASSKGLGQGPNNEQFF.

The J gene is TRBJ1-1, the V gene TRBV3-1; D possibly corresponds to TRBD1 (5 bases). Trimming stripped 2 bases from V and 0 bases from J, with 13 bases between. There are 16 residues in the CDR3. The germline gives CDR1 LGHDT, CDR2 YNNKEL (reference sequence). This chain's CDR3 is CASSQFQGQMNTEAFF. In DNA, the CDR3 is TGTGCCAGCAGCCAATTTCAGGGCCAGATGAACACTGAAGCTTTCTTT. Combining the CDR3 with reference TRBV3-1 and TRBJ1-1 gives the whole variable domain DTAVSQTPKYLVTQMGNDKSIKCEQNLGHDTMYWYKQDSKKFLKIMFSYNNKELIINETVPNRFSPKSPDKAHLNLHINSLELGDSAVYFCASSQFQGQMNTEAFFGQGTRLTVV.

V and J are TRBV29-1 and TRBJ2-7; 11 bases line up with TRBD1. This CDR3 has 13 residues. With 6 bases clipped from V and 6 bases from J, the junction kept 7 bases outside the gene matches. Germline values: CDR1 SQVTM, CDR2 ANQGSEA. As DNA, the CDR3 is TGCAGCGTCAAAGGGACAGGGGGGGTCGAGCAGTACTTC. Its translation is CSVKGTGGVEQYF.

The sample holds a few counts of this clonotype. The chain recombines TRBV11-2 with TRBJ2-1, with 13 bases fitting TRBD2. Germline CDR1 is SGHAT and CDR2 is FQNNGV. With V trimmed by 8 bases and J by 5 bases, 9 bases remained unmatched. This CDR3 contains 16 residues. The CDR3: CASQLAGGRGDNEQFF. Written as DNA, the CDR3 is TGTGCCAGCCAACTAGCGGGAGGGCGTGGGGACAATGAGCAGTTCTTC.